The T cell receptor beta chain under discussion was sequenced for a study of T cell responses to AZD1222 COVID-19 vaccine. A remark on this clone: What it binds is unknown.

After removal of 0 bases from V and 8 bases from J, the junction contained 11 bases not matched to a gene. The CDR3 contains 17 residues. CDR1 SGHDN and CDR2 FVKESK come from the germline V gene. The data were produced by immunoSEQ multiplex PCR, yet TCRdb's version contains in-frame clones alone and is incomplete. The repertoire consists of 200,000 or so clones, with about 94% occurring once and the leading ten covering 0.9% to 1.1%. Study results and limitations: The span of vaccine-associated CD4 TCRs extended across spike, with dominance at 160-218 and 743-854. Most donors were white British, females outnumbered males, and clonal diversity was possibly underestimated. The peak T cell response came first, and repertoires were sampled only after it. The breadth and depth of Spike-specific TCRs increased once two AZD1222 doses had been given.

Sequenced material: peripheral blood, taken 28 days after the second AZD1222 dose. The receptor's source is an adult who received the AZD1222 COVID-19 vaccine. The rearrangement joins TRBV14 to TRBJ2-1, with 9 bases fitting TRBD2. The CDR3 DNA reads TGTGCCAGCAGCCAAGAGGCCAGCGGGGGGTTCTGGGATGAGCAGTTCTTC. Translated: CASSQEASGGFWDEQFF.